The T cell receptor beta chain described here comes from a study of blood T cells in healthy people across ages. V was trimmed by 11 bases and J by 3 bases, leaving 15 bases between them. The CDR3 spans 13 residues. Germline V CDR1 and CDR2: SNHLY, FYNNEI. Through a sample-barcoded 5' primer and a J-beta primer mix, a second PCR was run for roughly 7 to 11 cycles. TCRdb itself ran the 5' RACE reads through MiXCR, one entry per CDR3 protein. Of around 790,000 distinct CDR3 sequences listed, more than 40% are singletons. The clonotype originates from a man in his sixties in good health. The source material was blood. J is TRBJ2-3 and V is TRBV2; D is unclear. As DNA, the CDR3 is TGTGCCGCAAGCTTAGAGGTTACAGATACGCAGTATTTT. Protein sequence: CAASLEVTDTQYF.